These T cell receptor beta chains were read from a single sample in a study of T cells in localized non-small cell lung cancer. The method was immunoSEQ multiplex PCR; TCRdb's version includes in-frame clones alone and lacks a portion of them. The sample has some 19,000 clones, 90% to 95% seen once. The sample here was peripheral blood, taken before any cancer treatment. Every receptor here comes from a male donor at least 60 years old with stage I squamous cell lung carcinoma. CDR3s include the opening cysteine and the closing phenylalanine or tryptophan. Each record gives: CDR3 length, J gene, V gene, CDR3 protein.

CDR3 length: 16; J gene: TRBJ2-7; V gene: TRBV4-3; CDR3 protein: CASSPQLAGHSYEQYF
CDR3 length: 12; J gene: TRBJ2-7; V gene: TRBV29-1; CDR3 protein: CSVQPDGYEQYF
CDR3 length: 14; J gene: TRBJ2-3; V gene: TRBV7-9; CDR3 protein: CASSFEFTTDTQYF
CDR3 length: 19; J gene: TRBJ2-5; V gene: TRBV11-2; CDR3 protein: CASSTRVAGAPILQETQYF
CDR3 length: 14; J gene: TRBJ2-3; V gene: TRBV30; CDR3 protein: CAWSGGEVPDTQYF
CDR3 length: 10; J gene: TRBJ2-1; V gene: TRBV20-1; CDR3 protein: CSALGNEQFF
CDR3 length: 16; J gene: TRBJ1-2; V gene: TRBV28; CDR3 protein: CASSSLGAFGGYGYTF
CDR3 length: 13; J gene: TRBJ2-7; V gene: TRBV29-1; CDR3 protein: CSVARQGSYEQYF
CDR3 length: 10; J gene: TRBJ1-1; V gene: TRBV19; CDR3 protein: CAVGRDRAFF
CDR3 length: 16; J gene: TRBJ2-1; V gene: TRBV19; CDR3 protein: CASSIDGGSPNNEQFF
CDR3 length: 16; J gene: TRBJ2-1; V gene: TRBV5-6; CDR3 protein: CASNVLAESSYNEQFF
CDR3 length: 19; J gene: TRBJ2-1; V gene: TRBV11-2; CDR3 protein: CASSVGASGRLSSYNEQFF
CDR3 length: 15; J gene: TRBJ1-5; V gene: TRBV2; CDR3 protein: CASSVGGIGNQPQHF
CDR3 length: 13; J gene: TRBJ1-1; V gene: TRBV5-1; CDR3 protein: CASSLGQGPPWEF
CDR3 length: 15; J gene: TRBJ1-4; V gene: TRBV5-1; CDR3 protein: CASSLEGTGNEKLFF
CDR3 length: 10; J gene: TRBJ2-5; V gene: TRBV2; CDR3 protein: CASREETQYF
CDR3 length: 14; J gene: TRBJ2-7; V gene: TRBV19; CDR3 protein: CASRRTSSTYEQYF
CDR3 length: 14; J gene: TRBJ2-3; V gene: TRBV27; CDR3 protein: CASRVWGASDTQYF
CDR3 length: 19; J gene: TRBJ2-7; V gene: TRBV7-9; CDR3 protein: CASSLTQFTGLAETYEQYF
CDR3 length: 16; J gene: TRBJ2-1; V gene: TRBV5-6; CDR3 protein: CASNENRLSSYNEQFF
CDR3 length: 13; J gene: TRBJ2-3; V gene: TRBV30; CDR3 protein: CAWRSQGTDTQYF
CDR3 length: 16; J gene: TRBJ2-7; V gene: TRBV6-5; CDR3 protein: CASSYSHPGQGYEQYF
CDR3 length: 14; J gene: TRBJ2-5; V gene: TRBV5-1; CDR3 protein: CASSLLLGGETQYF
CDR3 length: 16; J gene: TRBJ2-1; V gene: TRBV5-8; CDR3 protein: CASSRGVDLSYNEQFF
CDR3 length: 16; J gene: TRBJ2-1; V gene: TRBV27; CDR3 protein: CASRTGTSGSWNEQFF
CDR3 length: 16; J gene: TRBJ2-1; V gene: TRBV7-3; CDR3 protein: CASSPQGLAGVNEQFF
CDR3 length: 15; J gene: TRBJ2-1; V gene: TRBV7-3; CDR3 protein: CASSASGAAYNEQFF
CDR3 length: 16; J gene: TRBJ2-1; V gene: TRBV7-6; CDR3 protein: CASTQGGGRAYNEQFF
CDR3 length: 14; J gene: TRBJ2-5; V gene: TRBV12-5; CDR3 protein: CASGLQGGLETQYF
CDR3 length: 15; J gene: TRBJ2-3; V gene: TRBV5-1; CDR3 protein: CASSLRTSNTDTQYF
CDR3 length: 14; J gene: TRBJ2-7; V gene: TRBV7-8; CDR3 protein: CASSLGGSRYEQYF
CDR3 length: 16; J gene: TRBJ2-7; V gene: TRBV4-3; CDR3 protein: CASSQEGTSGNREQYF
CDR3 length: 15; J gene: TRBJ1-6; V gene: TRBV13; CDR3 protein: CASSSSGTGPSPLHF
CDR3 length: 18; J gene: TRBJ2-2; V gene: TRBV10-3; CDR3 protein: CAISESGTGVANTGELFF
CDR3 length: 12; J gene: TRBJ2-7; V gene: TRBV30; CDR3 protein: CAWSSQTYEQYF
CDR3 length: 16; J gene: TRBJ2-7; V gene: TRBV7-6; CDR3 protein: CASSSTSTGTDHEQYF
CDR3 length: 15; J gene: TRBJ2-5; V gene: TRBV12-5; CDR3 protein: CASGSSQQGQETQYF
CDR3 length: 15; J gene: TRBJ2-1; V gene: TRBV4-1; CDR3 protein: CASSQEGVTYNEQFF
CDR3 length: 13; J gene: TRBJ2-3; V gene: TRBV5-4; CDR3 protein: CASSSSGTDTQYF
CDR3 length: 14; J gene: TRBJ1-1; V gene: TRBV15; CDR3 protein: CATSRDRLGTEAFF
CDR3 length: 16; J gene: TRBJ2-1; V gene: TRBV27; CDR3 protein: CASTKGRELGYNEQFF
CDR3 length: 14; J gene: TRBJ1-1; V gene: TRBV30; CDR3 protein: CAWSEGSRSTEAFF
CDR3 length: 10; J gene: TRBJ1-3; V gene: TRBV21-1; CDR3 protein: CASPWDTIYF
CDR3 length: 15; J gene: TRBJ2-1; V gene: TRBV11-3; CDR3 protein: CASSLGQTPSNEQFF
CDR3 length: 16; J gene: TRBJ2-1; V gene: TRBV4-3; CDR3 protein: CASSQEWLRSYNEQFF
CDR3 length: 15; J gene: TRBJ2-7; V gene: TRBV5-4; CDR3 protein: CASSLGLAGGLEQYF
CDR3 length: 15; J gene: TRBJ2-5; V gene: TRBV2; CDR3 protein: CASRGTGGVQETQYF
CDR3 length: 13; J gene: TRBJ1-3; V gene: TRBV2; CDR3 protein: CASSPGYPSPIYF